This T cell receptor beta chain was captured in a study of blood T cell repertoires in COVID-19. Looking at the study overall: Sites in the United States, Italy and Spain provided acute and convalescent COVID-19 samples. PBMCs, B-cell-depleted T cells, or T cells provided the cDNA or gDNA that made up the material.

Study members were between about 18 and 100 years old and lived in some 22 US regions. V gave up 1 base and J gave up 7 bases, with 13 bases separating them. This CDR3 has 15 amino acids. The germline CDR1 and CDR2 sequences are SGHDN and FVKESK. This clone was picked up a small number of times. Original methodology: Amplification of reference gene primers provided the estimated nucleated cell counts. The assay was immunoSEQ multiplex PCR, and TCRdb's table has in-frame clones only and misses some. V and J calls and clone size are as listed in that table; D and trimming were resolved from the DNA. Here the sample spans 250,000 to 350,000 clones, 87% being singletons.

Material for sequencing was PBMCs or T cells enriched from blood (not recorded which). The chain employs TRBV14 and TRBJ1-4; D possibly corresponds to TRBD1 (6 bases). This clonotype originated in a woman aged 18-29 years who had recovered from COVID-19. CDR3 in amino acids: CASSQGFGGGEKLFF. The CDR3 DNA sequence: TGTGCCAGCAGCCAAGGTTTTGGGGGCGGTGAAAAACTGTTTTTT. The complete variable domain, with remaining parts taken from reference TRBV14 and TRBJ1-4, reads EAGVTQFPSHSVIEKGQTVTLRCDPISGHDNLYWYRRVMGKEIKFLLHFVKESKQDESGMPNNRFLAERTGGTYSTLKVQPAELEDSGVYFCASSQGFGGGEKLFFGSGTQLSVL.